This TCR beta chain appears in the sequencing data of a study of OX40 agonist ivuxolimab in advanced cancers. Germline assignment: CDR1 GTSNPN and CDR2 SVGIG (reference sequence). The V segment lost 1 base and the J segment 7 bases; nucleotides outside the gene matches: 7. This CDR3 has 14 residues. The cohort excluded patients with autoimmune disease history or systemic immunosuppression. Drawing of blood for sampling happened at baseline, at cycle 4 day 1, and at cycle 7 day 1. The assay was immunoSEQ multiplex PCR, and TCRdb's table has in-frame clones only and misses some. The sample carries 20,000 to 25,000 clones, around 84% recorded once. Points from the study as a whole: Low normalized clonal expansion also occurred in some nonresponding patients.

Regarding this clone: What it binds is not known.

The chain carries TRBV30 and TRBJ1-5, with 7 nucleotides matching TRBD1. The sample in question was CD4+ or CD8+ T cells sorted from blood, obtained in a trial of the OX40 agonist ivuxolimab. The TCR sequence derives from an adult with an advanced solid tumor such as melanoma, head and neck, liver or kidney cancer. Written as DNA, the CDR3 is TGTGCCTGGAGTGGCCCAGGGGGAAAGCAGCCCCAGCATTTT. This sequence encodes CAWSGPGGKQPQHF.